This T cell receptor (beta chain) originates from a study of early T cells in non-severe SARS-CoV-2 infection. TCRdb ran MiXCR on the 5' RACE reads and lists one entry per CDR3 protein. This sample carries some 37,000 distinct CDR3 sequences, approximately 9.9% of them seen once, and the ten largest clones take roughly 12%. This clonotype was seen repeatedly, ten times or more. V trimming: 5 bases; J trimming: 7 bases; junction bases outside the gene matches: 8. Germline V gives CDR1 LNHDA, CDR2 SQIVND (reference sequence). The CDR3 contains 14 residues. This chain uses TRBV19 with TRBJ1-5, with 7 positions matching TRBD1. The clonotype originates from an adult who was a healthcare worker with PCR-confirmed SARS-CoV-2 infection or an uninfected control (not recorded which). The sequenced material came from whole blood. As DNA, the CDR3 is TGTGCCAGTAGTTCGTCAGGGGGAGGCCAGCCCCAGCATTTT. The encoded protein is CASSSSGGGQPQHF.